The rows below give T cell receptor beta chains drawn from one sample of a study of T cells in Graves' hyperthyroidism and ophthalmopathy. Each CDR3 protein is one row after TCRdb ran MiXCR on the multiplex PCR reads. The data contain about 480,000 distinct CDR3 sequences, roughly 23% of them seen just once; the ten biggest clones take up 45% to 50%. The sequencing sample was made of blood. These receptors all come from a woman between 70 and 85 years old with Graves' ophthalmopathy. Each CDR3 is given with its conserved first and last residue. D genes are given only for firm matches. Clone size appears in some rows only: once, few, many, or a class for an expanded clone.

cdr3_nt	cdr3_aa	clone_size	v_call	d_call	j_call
TGCGCCAGCAGCCAATTCTCTAGCGGAGGGAGGATTGAGCAGTTCTTC	CASSQFSSGGRIEQFF	few	TRBV4-3	TRBD2	TRBJ2-1
TGTGCCAGCAGTTTGTCAGGTTCCCCTGGGGCCAACGTCCTGACTTTC	CASSLSGSPGANVLTF	.	TRBV12-3/TRBV12-4	.	TRBJ2-6
TGCGCCAGCAGCTTGCCAAACTCCTACGAGCAGTACTTC	CASSLPNSYEQYF	once	TRBV5-1	.	TRBJ2-7
TGTGCCAGCAGTTTCTCGGCAGGGGTAGTGCCGAGAGCTTTCTTT	CASSFSAGVVPRAFF	many	TRBV27	.	TRBJ1-1
TGTGCCAGCAGCTTCTCATTACAGGTATCCTATGGCTACACCTTC	CASSFSLQVSYGYTF	.	TRBV7-9	.	TRBJ1-2
TGCGCCAGCAGCTCAGGTACGGAGAACACCGGGGAGCTGTTTTTT	CASSSGTENTGELFF	.	TRBV5-1	.	TRBJ2-2
TGTGCCAGCAGTGTTTCGGGTTTGGTAGGTCTCTCTGGGGCCAACGTCCTGACTTTC	CASSVSGLVGLSGANVLTF	.	TRBV2	.	TRBJ2-6
TGTGCCAGCAGTTTAGGAAGCCAGCCCCAGCATTTT	CASSLGSQPQHF	many	TRBV12-3/TRBV12-4	.	TRBJ1-5
TGTGCCACCTCACAGGGAGTCGGTGAGCAGTTCTTC	CATSQGVGEQFF	many	TRBV19	.	TRBJ2-1
TGTGCCAGCAGCTTAGGCGGGAGGTTTTTGCAGTACTTC	CASSLGGRFLQYF	.	TRBV7-9	TRBD2	TRBJ2-7
TGTGCCAGCCAAGGGACAGCCGGCTACACCTTC	CASQGTAGYTF	few	TRBV2	TRBD1	TRBJ1-2
TGCAGTGCTGCCCCGGACGGGGGTTCTCATGGCTACACCTTC	CSAAPDGGSHGYTF	.	TRBV20-1	.	TRBJ1-2
TGTGCTAGTGGTTTGGTACAAGGATCACCGACTGGAAAACTGTTTTTT	CASGLVQGSPTGKLFF	few	TRBV12-5	.	TRBJ1-4
TGTGCCACCAGCAGAAACCAAGCGGGCACCGGGGAGCTGTTTTTT	CATSRNQAGTGELFF	many	TRBV15	.	TRBJ2-2
TGTGCCAGCAGAAGGGGGTCTGTCGGATACTCTGGAAACACCATATATTTT	CASRRGSVGYSGNTIYF	.	TRBV12-3/TRBV12-4	.	TRBJ1-3